The clone carrying this T cell receptor beta chain was observed a handful of times. TCRdb called clones again from the PCR reads with MiXCR. The sample lists tens of thousands of clones, roughly 30% occurring once. Thyroid surgery took place with no prior treatment in any patient. This record comes from a study of metastatic and nonmetastatic thyroid tumors. Study in general: Across peripheral blood and tumor or nodule tissue samples taken from malignant and benign thyroid patients, the repertoires were compared with one another.

The sequenced material came from blood. This TCR derives from a female donor with papillary thyroid cancer or a benign thyroid nodule (not recorded which). Some clones in this sample may be carry-over from other donors' samples.

The chain's CDR3 is CASSMAQGTNYGYTF. The DNA of the CDR3 is TGTGCCAGTAGTATGGCCCAGGGAACTAACTATGGCTACACCTTC. This chain links TRBV19 with TRBJ1-2; D perhaps matches TRBD1 (5 bases). The V end was cut by 3 bases, the J end by 0 bases, with 11 bases between. The CDR3 runs to 15 residues. Germline V gene sequence: CDR1 LNHDA, CDR2 SQIVND (reference sequence).